This T cell receptor beta chain was identified in a study of blood T cell repertoires in COVID-19 (dated by TCRdb to about 2020). For the study in its entirety: Collaborator samples came from the United States, Italy and Spain and covered acute and convalescent phases of COVID-19. The dataset comprised deeply sampled blood TCRbeta repertoires from subjects exposed to, actively infected with, or recovered from COVID-19. Samples were obtained from the ongoing ImmuneRACE study (first 160 participants) and from about 1,300 subjects provided by 6 global collaborators. The repertoires were released in a freely available public database meant as a resource for research on the immune response to SARS-CoV-2. The prospective study material was composed of cDNA or gDNA derived from T cells, B-cell-depleted T cells, or PBMCs. Sample metadata almost always included a de-identified subject ID, COVID-19 status, age in years and sex. HLA class I and class II types, where available, came from metadata supplied by the sample provider rather than from assay-based typing.

A word on this clone: Its cognate antigen has yet to be identified. Nothing much larger sits one base from this clone, and base qualities are not available.

Reading from cysteine to phenylalanine, the CDR3 counts 13 amino acids. The retained sequence is limited to the CDR3, 39 bases, with the frame set at the first base. Between the V and J ends, shortened by 5 bases and 9 bases respectively, the junction contains 14 bases. CDR1 and CDR2 were assigned from the germline V gene as MNHEY and SVGAGI. TCRbeta CDR3 regions were amplified from genomic DNA using the immunoSEQ Assay, a bias-controlled multiplex PCR. The original methods were these. The number of nucleated cells in each sample was estimated by amplification of reference gene primers within the assay. To quantify the absolute abundance of each unique TCRbeta CDR3 rearrangement, sequence reads were collapsed and filtered. For each sample, productive Simpson clonality was calculated by taking the square root of Simpson's diversity index across productive rearrangements. Sourced from immuneACCESS, this table was stored by TCRdb with only in-frame sequences that have V and J called. A share of the clones is absent; for the studies checked, an unresolved V gene accounts for under half, and the remainder has no known explanation. The V and J calls and clone size were taken over from that table, and D and trimming were inferred from the DNA. The sample records about 70,000 clones, 75% to 85% of which are singletons. 15% to 20% of the sample comes from the top ten.

Another Seattle source contributed samples from volunteer blood donors who had recovered from COVID-19. The collaborating institutions used their own protocols to collect whole blood in K2EDTA tubes. Collaborator samples were shipped for TCRbeta analysis as frozen whole blood, isolated PBMCs, or DNA extracted from either sample type. Summary of the overall study and its limitations: How much clinical and demographic metadata was included differed by source and by participant, and the metadata was provided uncurated.

The TCR comes from a man between 65 and 85 years old who had recovered from COVID-19. Sequencing used peripheral blood. The chain was built from TRBV6-5 and TRBJ1-3; tentative D gene TRBD1, with 6 bases matching. The DNA reads TGTGCCAGCAGTCGTCGGGCGGGGGCCACCATATATTTT. Its protein reads: CASSRRAGATIYF.